This passage covers 31 T cell receptor beta chains from one sample sequenced in a study of CD8 T cells in ankylosing spondylitis. TCRdb fed the 5' RACE reads into MiXCR, producing one record per CDR3 protein. Counted here are roughly 180,000 distinct CDR3 sequences, approximately 12% occurring once; the ten biggest clones make up approximately 10%. Material: blood, either unsorted or a sorted T cell fraction (not recorded which). The receptor source for this set is a female donor with ankylosing spondylitis or in good health (not recorded which).

On this clonotype itself: A much larger clone sits a single nucleotide away, making a read error possible. CDR3 sequence: CCARDRTGLMPYNEQFF. As DNA, the CDR3 is TGCTGTGCTAGAGATCGCACCGGACTAATGCCCTACAATGAGCAGTTCTTC. The chain carries TRBV20-1 and TRBJ2-1; a possible D gene is TRBD2 (6 bases). Germline values: CDR1 DFQATT, CDR2 SNEGSKA (reference sequence). There are 17 residues in the CDR3.

At least ten counts were recorded for this clonotype. The rearrangement links TRBV7-9 to TRBJ2-7; D remains unclear. This CDR3 contains 13 residues. Looked up from germline, CDR1 is SEHNR and CDR2 is FQNEAQ (reference sequence). With 0 bases removed from V and 1 base from J, the gap between germline ends came to 4 bases. The CDR3 region is CASSLAVSYEQYF. The CDR3 DNA reads TGTGCCAGCAGCTTAGCCGTTTCCTACGAGCAGTACTTC.

Ten or more counts support this clonotype. The chain joins TRBV24-1 to TRBJ2-2; D remains ambiguous. There are 13 residues in the CDR3. Trimming removed 7 bases at V and 1 base at J, with 6 bases between. Germline CDR1 reads KGHDR; CDR2 reads SFDVKD. The CDR3 protein is CATSQGNTGELFF. The CDR3 bases are TGTGCCACCAGCCAAGGGAACACCGGGGAGCTGTTTTTT.

Comments on this clonotype: A single base separates this from a much larger clone, so it may be a read error. This chain links TRBV5-1 with TRBJ1-5; a weak D match, TRBD1 (5 bases). Germline V gives CDR1 SGHRS, CDR2 YFSETQ. The CDR3 has 11 residues. The CDR3 sequence is CAGRGNRPQHF. The DNA of the CDR3 is TGCGCTGGCCGGGGCAATCGGCCCCAGCATTTT.

Ten or more counts support this clonotype. The chain carries TRBV7-2 and TRBJ2-7; possibly TRBD1 for D (6 bases). The CDR3 spans 12 residues. V lost 5 bases and J lost 5, with 10 bases in between. CDR1 is SGHTA, CDR2 FQGNSA, per germline. The chain's CDR3 is CASSLSGDEQYF. CDR3 sequence (DNA): TGTGCCAGCAGCCTTTCAGGGGACGAGCAGTACTTC.

This clonotype showed up many times. The chain links TRBV5-1 to TRBJ2-5; TRBD1 matches at 7 bases. The J segment lost 5 bases and the V segment lost 3 bases, leaving 10 bases of the junction unmatched. CDR1 is SGHRS and CDR2 is YFSETQ in the germline V gene. This CDR3 is 15 amino acids long. This chain's CDR3 is CASSSRTGSMETQYF. CDR3 coding DNA: TGCGCCAGCAGCTCCAGGACAGGAAGTATGGAGACCCAGTACTTC.

This clonotype was recorded many times. The V gene is TRBV7-2, the J gene TRBJ2-7; the D is unclear. V was clipped by 2 bases and J by 3 bases, with 5 bases between them. This CDR3 has 12 residues. Germline lookup yields CDR1 SGHTA and CDR2 FQGNSA. CDR3: CASSLIRYEQYF. The CDR3 coding sequence is TGTGCCAGCAGCTTAATCCGCTACGAGCAGTACTTC.

This rearrangement joins TRBV6-5 to TRBJ2-2, with D uncertain. The CDR3 spans 13 residues. V shed 2 bases and J shed 7 bases, with 8 bases lying between them. Germline CDR1 reads MNHEY; CDR2 reads SVGAGI. The CDR3: CASSYGVLGELFF. CDR3 sequence (DNA): TGTGCCAGCAGTTACGGGGTTCTCGGGGAGCTGTTTTTT.

The chain couples TRBV7-2 to TRBJ1-4; D is unresolved. The V gene lost 8 bases and the J gene lost 6 bases, with 13 bases spanning the gap. CDR1 is SGHTA, CDR2 FQGNSA, per germline. This CDR3 is built from 13 residues. The DNA for the CDR3 is TGTGCCAGCTCCCCCTGGAGTTATGAAAAACTGTTTTTT. Protein: CASSPWSYEKLFF.

The chain joins TRBV19 to TRBJ2-1, with a weak D call TRBD2 (5 bases). V was cut by 4 bases and J by 4 bases, with 17 bases left in between. This CDR3 is built from 16 residues. Looked up from germline, CDR1 is LNHDA and CDR2 is SQIVND (reference sequence). CDR3 amino acids: CASSTQWSGKYNEQFF. CDR3 sequence (DNA): TGTGCCAGTAGTACCCAGTGGAGCGGAAAGTACAATGAGCAGTTCTTC.

This clonotype was counted ten times or more. V gene TRBV24-1 combines with J gene TRBJ2-2; D might be TRBD1 (5 bases). In germline, CDR1 is KGHDR, CDR2 SFDVKD. V was clipped by 8 bases and J by 4 bases, with 16 bases between them. The CDR3 extends over 15 amino acids. DNA for the CDR3: TGTGCCACCATCCACAAAGCTAGGGGCACCGGGGAGCTGTTTTTT. It is translated as CATIHKARGTGELFF.

This clonotype was counted between two and nine times. This chain joins TRBV20-1 and TRBJ2-7; the D gene is possibly TRBD1 (5 bases). V shed 6 bases and J shed 4 bases, with 16 bases lying between them. Looked up from germline, CDR1 is DFQATT and CDR2 is SNEGSKA (reference sequence). The CDR3 runs 13 residues. CDR3 region: CSAGRGRSYEQYF. Written as DNA, the CDR3 is TGCAGTGCAGGAAGGGGCAGGAGTTACGAGCAGTACTTC.

This clonotype has a count of ten or more. This chain uses TRBV28 with TRBJ1-1; D gene ambiguous. Trimming pared 3 bases from V and 8 bases from J, leaving 13 bases between. Germline assignment: CDR1 MDHEN and CDR2 SYDVKM. This CDR3 spans 13 amino acids. This CDR3 is CASSLNPKREAFF. CDR3 in DNA: TGTGCCAGCAGTTTGAACCCTAAAAGGGAAGCTTTCTTT.

This clonotype occurred many times. The gene calls are TRBV12-3 or TRBV12-4 and TRBJ2-1; 10 nucleotides match TRBD2. The J segment lost 2 bases and the V segment lost 1 base, leaving 11 bases of the junction unmatched. The CDR3 consists of 19 residues. CDR3 in amino acids: CASSLGQPWTSGAYNEQFF. The CDR3 DNA follows: TGTGCCAGCAGTTTAGGACAGCCCTGGACTAGCGGTGCCTACAATGAGCAGTTCTTC.

This clonotype occurred many times. The chain joins TRBV27 to TRBJ2-1, with 8 bases aligning to TRBD2. J was trimmed by 6 bases and V by 5 bases; bases with no gene match: 6. Germline V gene lookup returns CDR1 MNHEY and CDR2 SMNVEV (reference sequence). The CDR3 covers 14 residues. Here the CDR3 DNA reads TGTGCCAGCAGTGGGACTAGAGATCTCAATGAGCAGTTCTTC. Translating it yields CASSGTRDLNEQFF.

This clonotype was counted many times. The rearrangement uses TRBV6-1 and TRBJ1-1, with D possibly matching TRBD1 (5 bases). V gave up 6 bases and J gave up 0 bases, with 11 bases separating them. Germline V CDR1 and CDR2: MNHNS, SASEGT. This CDR3 region has 14 residues. CDR3 amino acids: CASSRTPMNTEAFF. The CDR3 DNA reads as TGTGCCAGCAGCCGGACACCGATGAACACTGAAGCTTTCTTT.

The table lists this clonotype with a few counts. The rearrangement uses TRBV7-2 and TRBJ2-1, with 8 bases lining up with TRBD2. Germline CDR1 reads SGHTA; CDR2 reads FQGNSA. Trimming cost V 6 bases and J 3 bases; bases outside gene matches: 7. The CDR3 consists of 15 residues. The CDR3 here is CASSPHSGGYNEQFF. CDR3 DNA: TGTGCCAGCAGTCCGCACAGCGGGGGCTACAATGAGCAGTTCTTC.

The chain links TRBV6-4 to TRBJ2-1; D is uncertain. The CDR3 has 14 residues. V lost 0 bases and J lost 8, with 11 bases in between. Germline V gives CDR1 MRHNA, CDR2 SNTAGT. The CDR3 coding sequence is TGTGCCAGCAGTGACTCATCAGCTCGTGATGAGCAGTTCTTC. Translating it yields CASSDSSARDEQFF.

This clonotype was counted ten times or more. The chain is built from TRBV20-1 and TRBJ2-1; D is possibly TRBD1 or TRBD2 (6 bases each). The CDR3 runs 13 residues. The V gene's germline CDR1 is DFQATT and CDR2 SNEGSKA (reference sequence). The V end lost 3 bases, the J end lost 5 bases, and 11 bases lay between the germline ends. CDR3 in DNA: TGCAGTGCTAGCGGGGGCAGCAACAATGAGCAGTTCTTC. It specifies CSASGGSNNEQFF.

The sample holds many counts of this clonotype. The rearrangement links TRBV11-2 to TRBJ2-7, with TRBD1 as a possible D gene (6 bases). Germline V gives CDR1 SGHAT, CDR2 FQNNGV. CDR3 size: 16 residues. Trimming took off 4 bases at V and 2 bases at J, with 18 bases between the two ends. This CDR3 reads CASSSRFKTGAYEQYF. DNA of the CDR3: TGTGCCAGCAGCTCCCGCTTTAAGACAGGAGCCTACGAGCAGTACTTC.

The sample holds a few counts of this clonotype. The chain combines TRBV20-1 with TRBJ2-3; perhaps TRBD1 as D (6 bases). Germline CDR1 is DFQATT and CDR2 is SNEGSKA (reference sequence). V lost 1 base and J 6 bases, leaving 11 bases between the germline ends. This CDR3 region has 13 residues. The CDR3 reads CSARVTGSDTQYF. DNA for the CDR3: TGCAGTGCTAGAGTCACAGGGTCGGATACGCAGTATTTT.

There are many counts of this clonotype. V and J are TRBV14 and TRBJ2-5, with no clear D. The V end was cut by 1 base, the J end by 5 bases, with 8 bases between. CDR3 length equals 13 residues. Germline values: CDR1 SGHDN, CDR2 FVKESK. As DNA, the CDR3 is TGTGCCAGCAGCCAAGGATTAGGGGAGACCCAGTACTTC. Amino acids: CASSQGLGETQYF. Looking up the rest from reference TRBV14 and TRBJ2-5 gives the full variable domain: EAGVTQFPSHSVIEKGQTVTLRCDPISGHDNLYWYRRVMGKEIKFLLHFVKESKQDESGMPNNRFLAERTGGTYSTLKVQPAELEDSGVYFCASSQGLGETQYFGPGTRLLVL.

There are many counts of this clonotype. The chain links TRBV20-1 to TRBJ2-7; 9 nucleotides match TRBD2. V lost 6 bases to trimming and J lost 5 bases; unmatched junction nucleotides: 14. From germline, CDR1 is DFQATT and CDR2 SNEGSKA (reference sequence). The CDR3 has 15 amino acids. The CDR3 nucleotides are TGCAGTGCAACGGGGGGTAGCGGGAGCTTCGACGAGCAGTACTTC. This sequence encodes CSATGGSGSFDEQYF.

This clonotype came up many times. V and J are TRBV27 and TRBJ1-5; a possible D gene is TRBD1 (5 bases). This CDR3 comprises 15 residues. Germline V gene lookup returns CDR1 MNHEY and CDR2 SMNVEV (reference sequence). Trimming took 3 bases from V and 2 from J, leaving 11 bases between them. In nucleotides, the CDR3 is TGTGCCAGCAGTTTCGGGGGAGGGGGCAATCAGCCCCAGCATTTT. Its translation is CASSFGGGGNQPQHF.

The rearrangement links TRBV27 to TRBJ2-7; D uncertain. The V and J ends lost 5 bases and 6 bases respectively, with 8 bases between them. This CDR3 region has 11 residues. Germline CDR1 is MNHEY and CDR2 is SMNVEV (reference sequence). The CDR3 DNA reads as TGTGCCAGCAGTGAAGGCCGCGAGCAGTACTTC. Translation gives CASSEGREQYF.

About this clonotype: A much larger clone is a single base away; this may be a read error. The chain couples TRBV7-3 to TRBJ2-1; TRBD2 might be the D (5 bases). The length of the CDR3 is 17 residues. CDR1 is SGHTA, CDR2 FQGTGA, per germline. The CDR3 is CASSPRVTHSSYNGQFF. CDR3 bases: TGTGCCAGCAGCCCGAGGGTTACCCACAGCTCCTACAATGGGCAGTTCTTC.

This clonotype was detected ten times or more. The J gene is TRBJ2-7, the V gene TRBV24-1; D ambiguous. From germline, CDR1 is KGHDR and CDR2 SFDVKD. V dropped 5 bases and J dropped 4 bases, with 14 bases sitting between them. There are 14 residues in the CDR3. In nucleotides, the CDR3 is TGTGCCACCAGTGCGGGTCCACCTCGATACGAGCAGTACTTC. Protein: CATSAGPPRYEQYF.

This clonotype was found many times. DNA for the CDR3: TGCGCCAGCAGCTTGGTCGCAGGGGGCGCTGATACGCAGTATTTT. This sequence encodes CASSLVAGGADTQYF. The chain combines TRBV5-1 with TRBJ2-3; the match to TRBD1 covers 8 bases. This CDR3 contains 15 residues. J was trimmed by 6 bases and V by 0 bases; bases with no gene match: 6. In germline, CDR1 is SGHRS, CDR2 YFSETQ. Looking up the rest from reference TRBV5-1 and TRBJ2-3 gives the full variable domain: KAGVTQTPRYLIKTRGQQVTLSCSPISGHRSVSWYQQTPGQGLQFLFEYFSETQRNKGNFPGRFSGRQFSNSRSEMNVSTLELGDSALYLCASSLVAGGADTQYFGPGTRLTVL.

In this sample, this clonotype turned up a few times. The J gene is TRBJ2-1, the V gene TRBV4-3, with D possibly being TRBD2 (5 bases). V was trimmed by 1 base and J by 9 bases, leaving 13 bases between them. The CDR3 extends over 14 amino acids. The germline CDR1 and CDR2 sequences are LGHNA and YSLEER. The CDR3 DNA reads TGCGCCAGCAGCCAAGTTCAGACCCGGGGTGAGCAGTTCTTC. Translated, it gives CASSQVQTRGEQFF.

This clonotype has a count of ten or more. This CDR3 reads CASSGLGSDDRDRYEQYF. In nucleotides, the CDR3 is TGTGCCAGCAGTGGCCTAGGGTCCGATGATCGGGACCGCTACGAGCAGTACTTC. V is TRBV28 and J is TRBJ2-7; either TRBD1 or TRBD2 may supply D (5 bases each). In germline, CDR1 is MDHEN, CDR2 SYDVKM. V was cut by 5 bases and J by 3 bases, with 26 bases left in between. The CDR3 loop spans 18 amino acids. The whole variable domain, filled in from reference TRBV28 and TRBJ2-7, reads DVKVTQSSRYLVKRTGEKVFLECVQDMDHENMFWYRQDPGLGLRLIYFSYDVKMKEKGDIPEGYSVSREKKERFSLILESASTNQTSMYLCASSGLGSDDRDRYEQYFGPGTRLTVT.

The table lists this clonotype with many counts. This sequence joins TRBV12-3 or TRBV12-4 and TRBJ1-6; D possibly corresponds to TRBD1 (5 bases). The CDR3 is made up of 15 amino acids. Trimming cost V 6 bases and J 9 bases, with 18 bases left between them. CDR3 sequence: CASSGTGTGGSPLHF. The CDR3 DNA reads as TGTGCCAGCAGCGGGACCGGGACTGGGGGTTCACCCCTCCACTTT.